A single sample is the source of the 27 T cell receptor beta chains below, sequenced in a study of regulatory T cells in long-lasting Graves disease. Relying on iRepertoire HTBI primers and Arm-PCR of CDR3 regions, the team built TCR beta libraries. TCRdb re-called the multiplex PCR reads through MiXCR, storing one row per CDR3 protein. This table holds over 450,000 distinct CDR3 sequences, 20% to 25% found once. The time point denotes: persistent/refractory GD, antithyroid drugs over 5 years with positive TRAb. From PBMCs, RNA was extracted and then used to make the TCR library. The sequencing here drew on peripheral blood mononuclear cells (PBMCs), taken when the disease was refractory, from a patient treated with antithyroid drugs. The receptors were gathered from a female donor with Graves disease.

The gene calls are TRBV7-2 and TRBJ1-5; tentative D call: TRBD1 (5 bases). CDR3 length: 14 residues. The germline V gene has CDR1 SGHTA and CDR2 FQGNSA. V was trimmed by 5 bases and J by 7 bases, leaving 15 bases between them. CDR3 region: CASSLGRGRQPQHF. The CDR3 DNA is TGTGCCAGCAGCCTGGGGCGGGGAAGGCAGCCCCAGCATTTT.

In its sample, this clonotype was seen many times. This chain uses TRBV28 with TRBJ2-5; no firm D call. The CDR3 loop spans 11 amino acids. The V end lost 6 bases, the J end lost 5 bases, and 7 bases lay between the germline ends. Germline loops: CDR1 MDHEN, CDR2 SYDVKM. The CDR3 nucleotides read TGTGCCAGCAGGGACCGCGAGACCCAGTACTTC. Translated: CASRDRETQYF.

The rearrangement uses TRBV12-3 or TRBV12-4 and TRBJ1-4, with D perhaps TRBD1 (5 bases). V lost 8 bases to trimming and J lost 3 bases, with 10 bases between them. There are 13 residues in the CDR3. The CDR3 nucleotides read TGTGCCAGCTGCCGGGACCCTAATGAAAAACTGTTTTTT. Protein sequence: CASCRDPNEKLFF.

This clonotype was picked up a small number of times. V is TRBV11-2 and J is TRBJ2-7, with 7 bases fitting TRBD2. The length of the CDR3 is 14 residues. Losses at the gene ends were 6 bases for V and 3 bases for J; bases not matched to a gene: 8. Germline loops: CDR1 SGHAT, CDR2 FQNNGV. CDR3 nucleotide sequence: TGTGCCAGCAGTCGGGGACTACAGAACTACGAGCAGTACTTC. It is translated as CASSRGLQNYEQYF.

Concerning this clonotype: A much larger clone sits a single nucleotide away, making a read error possible. The chain joins TRBV6-1 to TRBJ1-2; D ambiguous. The length of the CDR3 is 13 residues. Trimming took off 4 bases at V and 0 bases at J, with 6 bases between the two ends. Germline V lookup: CDR1 MNHNS, CDR2 SASEGT. CDR3 residues: CASSAEANYGYTF. In DNA, the CDR3 is TGTGCCAGCAGTGCGGAAGCTAACTATGGCTACACCTTC.

This clonotype was observed at least ten times. Sequence at one end of the junction differs from germline and may be a read error. The rearrangement joins TRBV5-1 to TRBJ1-5; D is possibly TRBD1 (6 bases). Looked up from germline, CDR1 is SGHRS and CDR2 is YFSETQ. CDR3 length: 13 residues. In DNA, the CDR3 is TGTGCCAGCAGCTTGACAGGAAATCAGCCCCAGCATTTT. Translating gives CASSLTGNQPQHF.

At least ten counts were recorded for this clonotype. The V and J genes are TRBV28 and TRBJ1-5, with 7 bases aligning to TRBD1. This CDR3 contains 13 residues. Germline loops: CDR1 MDHEN, CDR2 SYDVKM. Trimming took 3 bases from V and 14 from J; bases not matched to a gene: 10. In DNA, the CDR3 is TGTGCCAGCAGTTTCCGGATGACAGGGACGAAGCATTTT. Amino acids: CASSFRMTGTKHF.

The V gene is TRBV27, the J gene TRBJ2-3; 7 nucleotides line up with TRBD2. This CDR3 spans 15 amino acids. The germline V gene has CDR1 MNHEY and CDR2 SMNVEV (reference sequence). J gave up 5 bases and V 0 bases, and 5 bases lay outside the gene matches. CDR3 region: CASSLSPIAGDTQYF. CDR3 nucleotide sequence: TGTGCCAGCAGTTTATCCCCTATAGCGGGAGATACGCAGTATTTT.

This clonotype showed up many times. The chain carries TRBV7-9 and TRBJ2-3, with no clear D. The CDR3 runs 12 residues. Between the trimmed V and J ends, which lost 5 bases and 0 bases, there was a span of 3 bases. Germline CDR1 and CDR2: SEHNR and FQNEAQ (reference sequence). The CDR3 coding sequence is TGTGCCAGCAGCCCAAGCACAGATACGCAGTATTTT. Amino acid sequence: CASSPSTDTQYF.

This clonotype was found a few times. V gene TRBV20-1 combines with J gene TRBJ2-1; D perhaps matches TRBD2 (6 bases). The CDR3 contains 15 residues. The V end lost 0 bases, the J end lost 6 bases, and 15 bases lay between the germline ends. Per germline, CDR1 DFQATT and CDR2 SNEGSKA (reference sequence). The CDR3 sequence: CSARDVWGAGNEQFF. CDR3 sequence (DNA): TGCAGTGCTAGAGACGTATGGGGAGCGGGCAATGAGCAGTTCTTC.

In the case of this clonotype: One base away lies a much larger clone, so this may be a sequencing read error. The J gene is TRBJ1-2, the V gene TRBV20-1, with D tentatively TRBD1 (5 bases). Deletions cut 3 bases from V and 4 bases from J, with 18 bases between. This CDR3 has 15 residues. Germline loops: CDR1 DFQATT, CDR2 SNEGSKA (reference sequence). The CDR3, as DNA: TGCAGTGCTAGGGGTGGGGCAGGGAGATCCTATGGCTACACCTTC. It is translated as CSARGGAGRSYGYTF.

This rearrangement joins TRBV20-1 to TRBJ1-4; D gene uncertain. Germline loops: CDR1 DFQATT, CDR2 SNEGSKA (reference sequence). CDR3 length: 14 amino acids. Deletions cut 6 bases from V and 2 bases from J, with 13 bases between. This CDR3 is CSALLGRTNEKLFF. CDR3 nucleotide sequence: TGCAGTGCCCTACTAGGGCGGACTAATGAAAAACTGTTTTTT.

In the case of this clonotype: This could be a read error, since a much larger clone is one nucleotide away. The chain is built from TRBV2 and TRBJ2-4; D call uncertain. CDR3 length equals 16 residues. Germline loops: CDR1 SNHLY, CDR2 FYNNEI. V lost 1 base to trimming and J lost 1 base, with 11 bases between them. In DNA, the CDR3 is TGTGCCAGCAGTGAAGTGGTCCCCGGGGCCAAAAACATTCAGTACTTC. Its translation is CASSEVVPGAKNIQYF.

V gene TRBV6-5 combines with J gene TRBJ2-4; either TRBD1 or TRBD2 may supply D (5 bases each). The germline V gene encodes CDR1 MNHEY and CDR2 SVGAGI. Deletions cut 2 bases from V and 7 bases from J, with 12 bases between. This CDR3 is built from 14 residues. The CDR3 here is CASSYGARENIQYF. As DNA, the CDR3 is TGTGCCAGCAGTTACGGGGCCAGGGAGAACATTCAGTACTTC.

The rearrangement joins TRBV3-1 to TRBJ2-5; D is tentatively TRBD1 or TRBD2 (5 bases each). The V gene's germline CDR1 is LGHDT and CDR2 YNNKEL (reference sequence). V was trimmed by 1 base and J by 1 base, leaving 25 bases between them. The CDR3 consists of 20 residues. CDR3 protein: CASSQVWDPLPGELQETQYF. The CDR3 DNA reads TGTGCCAGCAGCCAAGTCTGGGACCCTCTCCCCGGCGAGCTCCAAGAGACCCAGTACTTC.

The table lists this clonotype with many counts. This chain uses TRBV2 with TRBJ1-4; TRBD1 aligns across 8 bases. Germline CDR1 SNHLY, CDR2 FYNNEI. V was clipped by 6 bases and J by 3 bases; unmatched bases: 6. This CDR3 is built from 15 residues. DNA for the CDR3: TGTGCCAGCAGACGGACAGGGTTATCTAATGAAAAACTGTTTTTT. Its protein product is CASRRTGLSNEKLFF. Together with reference TRBV2 and TRBJ1-4, the CDR3 gives the full variable domain: EPEVTQTPSHQVTQMGQEVILRCVPISNHLYFYWYRQILGQKVEFLVSFYNNEISEKSEIFDDQFSVERPDGSNFTLKIRSTKLEDSAMYFCASRRTGLSNEKLFFGSGTQLSVL.

This clonotype has a handful of counts. The chain joins TRBV28 to TRBJ1-2; possible D gene TRBD1, 5 bases. Deletions cut 9 bases from V and 1 base from J, with 15 bases between. Looked up from germline, CDR1 is MDHEN and CDR2 is SYDVKM. The CDR3 totals 14 residues. The CDR3 loop is CASRLTEFNYGYTF. The DNA of the CDR3 is TGTGCCAGTAGATTGACAGAGTTTAACTATGGCTACACCTTC.

A few counts support this clonotype. CDR3 protein: CASSQDFQGAYGYTF. Written as DNA, the CDR3 is TGTGCCAGCAGCCAAGACTTCCAGGGGGCCTATGGCTACACCTTC. This chain connects TRBV14 to TRBJ1-2, with TRBD1 matching over 8 bases. Germline-derived CDR1 and CDR2 are SGHDN and FVKESK. This CDR3 comprises 15 residues. J was trimmed by 4 bases and V by 0 bases; bases with no gene match: 4. The whole variable domain, filled in from reference TRBV14 and TRBJ1-2, reads EAGVTQFPSHSVIEKGQTVTLRCDPISGHDNLYWYRRVMGKEIKFLLHFVKESKQDESGMPNNRFLAERTGGTYSTLKVQPAELEDSGVYFCASSQDFQGAYGYTFGSGTRLTVV.

This clonotype was counted ten times or more. V is TRBV28 and J is TRBJ1-1; D not certain. Deletions cut 6 bases from V and 5 bases from J, with 16 bases between. CDR3 length: 14 amino acids. Germline V gene sequence: CDR1 MDHEN, CDR2 SYDVKM. CDR3 loop: CASSLVGVRTEAFF. CDR3 DNA sequence: TGTGCCAGCAGCCTTGTTGGGGTACGGACTGAAGCTTTCTTT.

This chain connects TRBV30 to TRBJ1-2, with D unclear. Germline V lookup: CDR1 GTSNPN, CDR2 SVGIG (reference sequence). The CDR3 contains 13 residues. The V end lost 3 bases, the J end lost 0 bases, and 8 bases lay between the germline ends. The CDR3 DNA follows: TGTGCCTGGAGCCTAACAGCTAACTATGGCTACACCTTC. This gives the protein CAWSLTANYGYTF.

The rearrangement joins TRBV29-1 to TRBJ1-2; no clear D gene. CDR3 length: 13 amino acids. Trimming left V 5 bases short and J 5 bases short, with 15 bases between. CDR1 and CDR2 (germline): SQVTM, ANQGSEA. The CDR3 DNA reads TGCAGCGTTCGGAATCAGACCGAATATGGCTACACCTTC. It encodes CSVRNQTEYGYTF.

The rearrangement joins TRBV7-9 to TRBJ2-2; D remains ambiguous. Trimming took 1 base from V and 0 from J, leaving 9 bases between them. Looked up from germline, CDR1 is SEHNR and CDR2 is FQNEAQ (reference sequence). This CDR3 region has 16 residues. Here the CDR3 DNA reads TGTGCCAGCAGCTTAGTCGAAGTCACGAACACCGGGGAGCTGTTTTTT. Protein sequence: CASSLVEVTNTGELFF.

This clonotype was recorded at least ten times. The chain combines TRBV28 with TRBJ2-7, with 7 bases fitting TRBD1. The CDR3 consists of 17 residues. With 2 bases clipped from V and 3 bases from J, the junction kept 13 bases outside the gene matches. Per the germline V gene, CDR1 is MDHEN and CDR2 is SYDVKM. The CDR3 DNA is TGTGCCAGCAGTTTAAGGACAGGAGGAATCCAGGGCTACGAGCAGTACTTC. Its translation: CASSLRTGGIQGYEQYF.

This clonotype was seen a few times. The rearrangement links TRBV3-1 to TRBJ2-5; the D gene could be TRBD1 or TRBD2 (5 bases each). Germline V gene sequence: CDR1 LGHDT, CDR2 YNNKEL (reference sequence). This CDR3 region has 13 residues. Trimming took off 1 base at V and 4 bases at J, with 7 bases between the two ends. The CDR3 region has the DNA TGTGCCAGCAGCCAAGGGGGGTCAGAGACCCAGTACTTC. Translation gives CASSQGGSETQYF.

This clonotype was observed a handful of times. J is TRBJ2-5 and V is TRBV4-1; weak D call: TRBD1 (6 bases). The CDR3 length is 17 residues. Germline CDR1 MGHRA, CDR2 YSYEKL. V gave up 2 bases and J gave up 0 bases, with 16 bases separating them. The CDR3 loop reads CASSQNPWGPYQETQYF. The DNA for the CDR3 is TGCGCCAGCAGCCAAAATCCTTGGGGGCCGTACCAAGAGACCCAGTACTTC.

As for this clonotype: Just one base apart from a much larger clone, this may be a read error. The chain uses TRBV7-9 and TRBJ1-2; no clear D. The germline CDR1 and CDR2 sequences are SEHNR and FQNEAQ (reference sequence). Trimming cost V 5 bases and J 1 base, with 8 bases left between them. This CDR3 is 13 amino acids long. The DNA of the CDR3 is TGTGCCAGCAGCCAGGACGTTAACTATGGCTACACCTTC. Protein sequence: CASSQDVNYGYTF.

At least ten counts were recorded for this clonotype. The genes are TRBV28 and TRBJ1-2, with TRBD1 matching 8 bases. J gave up 4 bases and V 7 bases, and 14 bases lay outside the gene matches. Per germline, CDR1 MDHEN and CDR2 SYDVKM. The CDR3 runs to 16 residues. CDR3 bases: TGTGCCAGCACCCTATTGACAGGGGCGCTTGCCTATGGCTACACCTTC. It translates to CASTLLTGALAYGYTF.